Presented here are 16 T cell receptor beta chains from one specimen sequenced in a study of T cell responses to AZD1222 COVID-19 vaccine. Clones were read by immunoSEQ multiplex PCR, and TCRdb kept only the in-frame ones, dropping some. The sample contains approximately 140,000 clones, about 89% of which appear only once. The source was peripheral blood, collected on day 0 of AZD1222 vaccination. These receptors were taken from an adult in good health.

The CDR3 sequence: CASSYSLATDTQYF. CDR3 sequence (DNA): TGTGCCAGCAGTTACTCGTTGGCGACAGATACGCAGTATTTT. J is TRBJ2-3 and V is TRBV6-5, with unresolved D. V was cut by 0 bases and J by 3 bases, with 7 bases left in between. This CDR3 has 14 amino acids. Per germline, CDR1 MNHEY and CDR2 SVGAGI.

The chain recombines TRBV4-1 with TRBJ1-6, with TRBD1 identical over 7 bases. Germline V lookup: CDR1 MGHRA, CDR2 YSYEKL. With V trimmed by 2 bases and J by 0 bases, 10 bases remained unmatched. The CDR3 covers 19 residues. CDR3 amino acids: CASSQLDRVSSSYNSPLHF. The CDR3 DNA reads TGCGCCAGCAGCCAACTCGACAGGGTTTCAAGCTCCTATAATTCACCCCTCCACTTT.

The chain joins TRBV18 to TRBJ2-7; possibly TRBD1 or TRBD2 for D (5 bases each). Germline V gives CDR1 KGHSH, CDR2 LQKENI. This CDR3 spans 15 amino acids. Trimming removed 4 bases at V and 4 bases at J, with 17 bases between. The CDR3 DNA reads as TGTGCCAGCTCACTGACGGGGACCCAGCCATACGAGCAGTACTTC. It translates to CASSLTGTQPYEQYF.

This clone was counted a single time. The chain links TRBV18 to TRBJ1-2; TRBD1 might be the D (5 bases). Germline V gene sequence: CDR1 KGHSH, CDR2 LQKENI. Trimming pared 3 bases from V and 4 bases from J, leaving 15 bases between. The CDR3 is 15 residues long. This CDR3 is CASSPNRDGGYGYTF. The CDR3 nucleotides are TGTGCCAGCTCACCGAACCGGGACGGCGGCTATGGCTACACCTTC. The whole variable domain, filled in from reference TRBV18 and TRBJ1-2, reads NAGVMQNPRHLVRRRGQEARLRCSPMKGHSHVYWYRQLPEEGLKFMVYLQKENIIDESGMPKERFSAEFPKEGPSILRIQQVVRGDSAAYFCASSPNRDGGYGYTFGSGTRLTVV.

The V and J genes are TRBV27 and TRBJ2-7; possible D gene TRBD2, 6 bases. The germline V and J ends were trimmed by 0 bases and 1 base, with 10 bases remaining between them. This CDR3 is 15 amino acids long. Germline CDR1 is MNHEY and CDR2 is SMNVEV (reference sequence). CDR3 nucleotide sequence: TGTGCCAGCAGTTTATCTACAGGACTATCCTACGAGCAGTACTTC. Protein: CASSLSTGLSYEQYF.

The V and J genes are TRBV7-6 and TRBJ1-1; D gene unclear. The CDR3 extends over 13 amino acids. V lost 3 bases and J 6 bases, leaving 11 bases between the germline ends. Germline CDR1 SGHVS, CDR2 FNYEAQ. In DNA, the CDR3 is TGTGCCAGCAGCTTGTCGGGAGTGGCTGAAGCTTTCTTT. Residues: CASSLSGVAEAFF.

This sequence joins TRBV5-6 and TRBJ1-5; D perhaps matches TRBD1 (6 bases). CDR3 size: 15 residues. V gave up 3 bases and J gave up 1 base, with 11 bases separating them. Per germline, CDR1 SGHDT and CDR2 YYEEEE. DNA for the CDR3: TGTGCCAGCAGCTCGGGTGGACAGAGCAATCAGCCCCAGCATTTT. It is translated as CASSSGGQSNQPQHF. The full variable domain, with the rest looked up from reference TRBV5-6 and TRBJ1-5, is DAGVTQSPTHLIKTRGQQVTLRCSPKSGHDTVSWYQQALGQGPQFIFQYYEEEERQRGNFPDRFSGHQFPNYSSELNVNALLLGDSALYLCASSSGGQSNQPQHFGDGTRLSIL.

The CDR3 region has the DNA TGTGCCAGCAGCTTTACGAGGGGTGGGCAGTACTTC. Its translation: CASSFTRGGQYF. The rearrangement uses TRBV7-9 and TRBJ2-7; D possibly uses TRBD1 or TRBD2 (5 bases each). Between the trimmed V and J ends, which lost 3 bases and 9 bases, there was a span of 12 bases. Germline CDR1 and CDR2: SEHNR and FQNEAQ (reference sequence). This CDR3 contains 12 residues.

This sequence joins TRBV27 and TRBJ2-7; D remains unclear. CDR3 length equals 15 residues. Germline CDR1 reads MNHEY; CDR2 reads SMNVEV (reference sequence). V shed 3 bases and J shed 0 bases, with 12 bases lying between them. CDR3 residues: CASSLTGDGSYEQYF. CDR3 DNA: TGTGCCAGCAGTTTGACTGGGGATGGCTCCTACGAGCAGTACTTC.

This chain connects TRBV18 to TRBJ2-2; D unclear. V was pared by 6 bases and J by 5 bases, with 13 bases between. This CDR3 region has 14 residues. CDR1 is KGHSH and CDR2 is LQKENI in the germline V gene. The CDR3 region has the DNA TGTGCCAGCTCTCATTTCGACGGAACCGGGGAGCTGTTTTTT. Amino acid sequence: CASSHFDGTGELFF.

This clone has a single count. The chain recombines TRBV19 with TRBJ1-5; D is uncertain. The CDR3 loop spans 14 amino acids. Germline V gene data show CDR1 as LNHDA and CDR2 as SQIVND (reference sequence). V lost 7 bases to trimming and J lost 0 bases, with 10 bases between them. This CDR3 reads CASTNGLSNQPQHF. Here the CDR3 DNA reads TGTGCCAGTACCAATGGGCTTAGCAATCAGCCCCAGCATTTT.

This chain uses TRBV5-1 with TRBJ2-1; TRBD2 aligns across 8 bases. This CDR3 spans 17 amino acids. The V gene's germline CDR1 is SGHRS and CDR2 YFSETQ. Germline trimming cut 5 bases from V and 0 bases from J; bases unmatched to any gene: 10. The CDR3 here is CASRPSAGGTSYNEQFF. The CDR3 DNA is TGCGCCAGCAGACCCTCGGCGGGAGGCACCTCCTACAATGAGCAGTTCTTC.

This chain uses TRBV5-1 with TRBJ1-5; TRBD1 is a possible D gene (5 bases). Germline CDR1 and CDR2: SGHRS and YFSETQ. V was pared by 2 bases and J by 8 bases, with 11 bases between. CDR3 length equals 13 residues. The CDR3 loop reads CASSFGGGEPQHF. For the CDR3, the DNA is TGCGCCAGCAGCTTCGGGGGTGGAGAGCCCCAGCATTTT.

On this clone itself: The sample contains more than one DNA sequence encoding this CDR3. The V gene is TRBV19, the J gene TRBJ1-2; D gene uncertain. V dropped 1 base and J dropped 7 bases, with 4 bases sitting between them. Germline-derived CDR1 and CDR2 are LNHDA and SQIVND (reference sequence). CDR3 length: 11 amino acids. The CDR3 region has the DNA TGTGCCAGTAGTATAGGTGTTGGCTACACCTTC. It is translated as CASSIGVGYTF.

The chain couples TRBV7-8 to TRBJ1-1, with D possibly matching TRBD1 (5 bases). Germline assignment: CDR1 SGHVS and CDR2 FQNEAQ. V lost 3 bases and J lost 5, with 10 bases in between. The CDR3 consists of 13 residues. CDR3 residues: CASSFGGKTEAFF. CDR3 sequence (DNA): TGTGCCAGCAGCTTCGGGGGGAAAACTGAAGCTTTCTTT.

The V gene is TRBV2, the J gene TRBJ1-1, with TRBD1 identical over 12 bases. V dropped 7 bases and J dropped 0; count of bases not matched to a gene: 12. Germline CDR1 and CDR2: SNHLY and FYNNEI. This CDR3 spans 18 amino acids. CDR3 residues: CASIRNSGTGGLNTEAFF. CDR3 nucleotide sequence: TGTGCCAGCATTAGAAATTCCGGGACAGGGGGCTTGAACACTGAAGCTTTCTTT.